Listed here is a single TCR beta chain. As yet, its antigen is unknown. At one end the junction does not follow the germline gene, possibly because of a read error. Germline assignment: CDR1 SGHTA and CDR2 FQGNSA. The CDR3 has 15 amino acids. The sorted Tregs were CD4+CD25+CD127-/low cells. Notes on the study in general: Tumor memory CD4+ T cell TCR gene usage clustered with blood and lymph node memory CD4+ cells and lymph node naive CD4+ cells. The larger-cohort validation was restricted to a single TCR beta V-J rearrangement rather than whole repertoires.

After constant-region reverse-primer amplification, full-length variable regions underwent semi-nested PCR with Nested Universal Primer A. One entry per CDR3 protein, called by TCRdb with MiXCR from the 5' RACE reads. Altogether approximately 7,100 distinct CDR3 sequences are present, about three quarters being singletons, with the ten largest covering around 4.3%. The sequenced sample consisted of tumor-infiltrating Tregs sorted from the breast tumor. The chain uses TRBV7-2 and TRBJ2-1; D is unresolved. The sequence came from a female donor with breast cancer. CDR3 region: CACSLVGRLSNEQFF. In nucleotides, the CDR3 is TGTGCCTGCAGCTTAGTTGGGCGCCTTTCTAATGAGCAGTTCTTC.